Following are 12 T cell receptor beta chains from one sample sequenced in a study of cytomegalovirus exposure and HLA in healthy donors. Amplification used 60 Vbeta primers and 13 Jbeta primers. TCRdb's table, derived via immunoSEQ multiplex PCR, lists solely in-frame clones and lacks some. The sample has about 120,000 clones; over 70% are singletons. The sample taken for sequencing was PBMCs. All receptors derive from a female donor in good health and CMV-seropositive.

The J gene is TRBJ1-4, the V gene TRBV25-1; perhaps TRBD1 as D (6 bases). The germline V gene encodes CDR1 MGHDK and CDR2 SYGVNS. Trimming cost V 6 bases and J 0 bases, with 11 bases left between them. CDR3 length equals 15 residues. CDR3 residues: CASSTGFATNEKLFF. Written as DNA, the CDR3 is TGTGCCAGCAGCACAGGGTTTGCAACTAATGAAAAACTGTTTTTT. The entire variable domain, with the rest obtained from reference TRBV25-1 and TRBJ1-4, is as follows: EADIYQTPRYLVIGTGKKITLECSQTMGHDKMYWYQQDPGMELHLIHYSYGVNSTEKGDLSSESTVSRIRTEHFPLTLESARPSHTSQYLCASSTGFATNEKLFFGSGTQLSVL.

The chain employs TRBV28 and TRBJ2-1; TRBD1 matches at 7 bases. The trim removed 5 bases at V and 0 bases at J, leaving 7 bases unmatched. CDR1 MDHEN and CDR2 SYDVKM come from the germline V gene. CDR3 length: 16 amino acids. The CDR3 here is CASSTRQGASYNEQFF. CDR3 coding DNA: TGTGCCAGCAGTACGCGACAGGGCGCCTCCTACAATGAGCAGTTCTTC.

This chain links TRBV9 with TRBJ1-2; weak D call: TRBD1 (5 bases). The V gene lost 3 bases and the J gene lost 7 bases, with 16 bases spanning the gap. Per germline, CDR1 SGDLS and CDR2 YYNGEE. The CDR3 runs to 14 residues. The CDR3 DNA reads TGTGCCAGCAGCGACCCCCGGGGGGGTCTTGGCTACACCTTC. Translation gives CASSDPRGGLGYTF.

This chain links TRBV6-5 with TRBJ2-4; D is ambiguous. V dropped 4 bases and J dropped 3 bases, with 13 bases sitting between them. Germline values: CDR1 MNHEY, CDR2 SVGAGI. This CDR3 spans 15 amino acids. The CDR3 sequence is CASSSPQEVKNIQYF. In nucleotides, the CDR3 is TGTGCCAGCAGTTCGCCCCAGGAAGTCAAAAACATTCAGTACTTC.

The V gene is TRBV6-6, the J gene TRBJ1-2, with TRBD1 matching 7 bases. Germline V gene data show CDR1 as MNHNY and CDR2 as SVGAGI (reference sequence). V shed 4 bases, J shed 1 base, and the junction held 3 bases outside the gene matches. CDR3 size: 14 residues. CDR3 in DNA: TGTGCCAGCAGTTTGCCAGGGGGTAACTATGGCTACACCTTC. Translating it yields CASSLPGGNYGYTF.

V is TRBV4-1 and J is TRBJ1-4; D possibly corresponds to TRBD1 (6 bases). Germline lookup yields CDR1 MGHRA and CDR2 YSYEKL. This CDR3 is built from 14 residues. Trimming shortened V by 2 bases and J by 5 bases, and 9 bases separated the two germline ends. The CDR3 nucleotides are TGCGCCAGCAGCCAAATAACAGGGAATGAAAAACTGTTTTTT. It encodes CASSQITGNEKLFF.

The V gene is TRBV5-1, the J gene TRBJ2-5; 11 nucleotides agree with TRBD1. The junction had 1 base not matched to a gene; V was cut back by 0 bases and J by 3 bases. The germline gives CDR1 SGHRS, CDR2 YFSETQ. This CDR3 region has 15 residues. The CDR3 sequence is CASSLGTGGEETQYF. CDR3 nucleotide sequence: TGCGCCAGCAGCTTGGGGACAGGGGGCGAAGAGACCCAGTACTTC.

The chain recombines TRBV10-2 with TRBJ1-1; the D gene is possibly TRBD1 (5 bases). The CDR3 spans 13 residues. Germline V gene sequence: CDR1 WSHSY, CDR2 SAAADI. V was cut by 4 bases and J by 3 bases, with 9 bases left in between. CDR3 residues: CASSVGGDTEAFF. The CDR3 nucleotides are TGCGCCAGCAGTGTGGGAGGGGACACTGAAGCTTTCTTT.

The J gene is TRBJ1-5, the V gene TRBV6-5, with D possibly being TRBD1 (5 bases). Germline V gene lookup returns CDR1 MNHEY and CDR2 SVGAGI. Trimming removed 4 bases at V and 0 bases at J, with 13 bases between. This CDR3 contains 16 residues. The CDR3 DNA reads TGTGCCAGCAGTTTGGGGGGAACCTATAGCAATCAGCCCCAGCATTTT. Protein product: CASSLGGTYSNQPQHF.

V gene TRBV4-1 combines with J gene TRBJ2-3, with a possible D match to TRBD2 (6 bases). Trimming shortened V by 7 bases and J by 1 base, and 15 bases separated the two germline ends. Germline lookup yields CDR1 MGHRA and CDR2 YSYEKL. The CDR3 sequence is 15 residues long. CDR3 DNA sequence: TGCGCCAGCAATGGGGGAGAGCGGGGCACAGATACGCAGTATTTT. It translates to CASNGGERGTDTQYF.

The chain has TRBV18 and TRBJ1-2; TRBD1 agrees at 8 bases. The CDR3 length is 17 residues. The V gene end was trimmed by 1 base and the J gene end by 0 bases; junction bases not matched to a gene: 7. The germline CDR1 and CDR2 sequences are KGHSH and LQKENI. CDR3 residues: CASSPLGQVIANYGYTF. The CDR3 nucleotides read TGTGCCAGCTCACCACTGGGACAGGTTATAGCTAACTATGGCTACACCTTC.

This chain connects TRBV6-5 to TRBJ1-6; D uncertain. Germline V gives CDR1 MNHEY, CDR2 SVGAGI. The V end was cut by 4 bases, the J end by 4 bases, with 11 bases between. This CDR3 spans 15 amino acids. DNA of the CDR3: TGTGCCAGCAGTTTCCGGAGGCCGTATAATTCACCCCTCCACTTT. The encoded protein is CASSFRRPYNSPLHF.